The following is a T cell receptor (beta chain) sequence with its context. This clonotype was picked up many times. It has no known antigen specificity. The record has no base qualities; no much larger clone is one base away. These data belong to a study of regulatory T cells in long-lasting Graves disease listed by TCRdb under 2021. Turning to the overall study: Persistent Graves' disease was defined as antithyroid drug treatment for over 5 years with persistently positive TSH receptor autoantibodies. Persistent Graves' disease patients were compared with newly diagnosed Graves' disease patients by peripheral blood TCR sequencing and RNA sequencing. The study took place in China and was registered as a clinical trial. A total of around 33 samples underwent TCR sequencing, from about 13 patients with persistent Graves' disease and 20 or so patients with newly diagnosed Graves' disease. Persistent Graves' disease patients in the clinical cohort had taken antithyroid drugs for roughly ten years on average. Points the paper makes about the study in general: Because the primary lesion, thyroid tissue, could not be accessed, the study looked at peripheral blood alone. More public clonotypes were shared among persistent patients (under 3,000) than among newly diagnosed patients (966). Preferential use of TRBV28, TRBJ1-2 and TRBJ2-5 was observed in persistent disease, whereas TRBV20-1 and TRBJ2-1 were favored in newly diagnosed disease. The small sample size was acknowledged by the authors as a limitation that may reduce accuracy. Sequencing and analysis were limited to the TCR beta chain. Compared with newly diagnosed patients, persistent Graves' disease patients had lower TCR Shannon entropy and fewer highly expanded clones, which suggests clonal expansion.

The protocol used for the library was multiplex PCR. The sample was run on an Illumina HiSeq 4000. To build TCR beta libraries, CDR3 regions were amplified by Arm-PCR using iRepertoire HTBI primers. PCR products were gel purified before sequencing. On the authors' methods: Gene usage analysis of CDR3 amino acid clonotypes relied on the approximately 60 TRBV and about 13 TRBJ segments identified across samples. Filtered high-quality paired reads were merged into contigs using COPE and FqMerger. BLAST was used to align contigs to the IMGT TRBV, TRBD and TRBJ reference genes, and CDR3 was defined following IMGT. Any clonotype with a frequency above 0.1% was counted as a highly expanded clone. Shannon entropy was used to measure repertoire diversity, and the Gini coefficient was used to measure V-J evenness. A clonotype found in more than one individual was treated as public. TCRdb reworked the public reads: Q25 trimming with fastp, MiXCR clone assembly, productive beta chains retained. Entries are consolidated by CDR3 protein sequence, retaining the most common genes and DNA. TCRdb's processing, not the study's, gives the V and J calls here. Across this sample there are roughly 700,000 distinct CDR3 sequences, with around 30% seen only once. The ten largest clones add up to around 42% of the sample.

Via the germline V gene, CDR1 is SGHAT and CDR2 FQNNGV. Trimmed from V: 5 bases; trimmed from J: 2 bases; junction bases lacking a gene match: 5. There are 14 amino acids in the CDR3, from cysteine to phenylalanine inclusive. The only DNA kept is the CDR3, 42 bases in frame from the first base. The time point label, read with the paper, signifies: persistent/refractory GD, antithyroid drugs over 5 years with positive TRAb. RNA was extracted from PBMCs in TRIzol for both TCR sequencing and RNA sequencing. The diagnosis of Graves' disease was made according to American Thyroid Association guidelines. Recruitment of patients was carried out at an endocrinology department in Xi'an, China. Each patient gave around 9.2 milliliters of peripheral blood, collected in an EDTA anticoagulant tube. Ficoll Paque Plus density gradient separation was used to isolate PBMCs, and no additional T cell sorting was done. An Agilent 2100 Bioanalyzer and agarose gel were used to assess RNA quality, and a NanoDrop 2000 was used to measure RNA concentration.

Here the sequenced sample was peripheral blood mononuclear cells (PBMCs), taken when the disease was refractory, from a patient treated with antithyroid drugs. The clonotype was recovered from a female donor with Graves disease. Rearrangement joined TRBV11-2 to TRBJ1-2, with 7 central nucleotides matching TRBD1. The CDR3 in this case is CASSEGAQNYGYTF. The DNA sequence is as follows: TGTGCCAGCAGCGAGGGGGCGCAGAACTATGGCTACACCTTC.